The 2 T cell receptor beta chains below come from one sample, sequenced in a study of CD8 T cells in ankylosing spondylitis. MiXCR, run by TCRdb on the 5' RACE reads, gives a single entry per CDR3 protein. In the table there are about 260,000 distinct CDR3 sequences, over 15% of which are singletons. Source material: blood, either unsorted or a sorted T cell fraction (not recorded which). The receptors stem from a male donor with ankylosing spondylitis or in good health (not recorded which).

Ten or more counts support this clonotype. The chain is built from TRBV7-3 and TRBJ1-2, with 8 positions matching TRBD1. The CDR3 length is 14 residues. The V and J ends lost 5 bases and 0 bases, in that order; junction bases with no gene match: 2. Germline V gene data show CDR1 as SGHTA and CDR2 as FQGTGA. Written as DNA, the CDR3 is TGTGCCAGCAGCCGGGACAGGACTAACTATGGCTACACCTTC. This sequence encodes CASSRDRTNYGYTF.

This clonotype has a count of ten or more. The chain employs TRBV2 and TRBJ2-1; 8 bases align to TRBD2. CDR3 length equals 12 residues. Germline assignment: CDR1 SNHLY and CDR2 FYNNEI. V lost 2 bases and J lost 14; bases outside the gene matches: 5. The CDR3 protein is CASSESGTREFF. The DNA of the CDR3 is TGTGCCAGCAGTGAAAGTGGGACTAGAGAGTTCTTC.